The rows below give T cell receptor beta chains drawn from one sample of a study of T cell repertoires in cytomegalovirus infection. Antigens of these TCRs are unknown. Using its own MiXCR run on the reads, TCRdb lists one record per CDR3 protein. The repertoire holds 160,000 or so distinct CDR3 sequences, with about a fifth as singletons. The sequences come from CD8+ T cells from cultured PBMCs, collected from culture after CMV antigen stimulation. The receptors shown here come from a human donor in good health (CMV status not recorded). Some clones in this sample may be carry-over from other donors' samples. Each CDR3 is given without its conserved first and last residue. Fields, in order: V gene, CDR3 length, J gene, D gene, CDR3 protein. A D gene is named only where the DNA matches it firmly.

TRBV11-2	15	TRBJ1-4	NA	ASSHGHPKETNEKLF
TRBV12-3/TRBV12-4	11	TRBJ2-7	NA	ASSLFRYYEQY
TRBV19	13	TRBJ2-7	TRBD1	ASSTWDRSSYEQY
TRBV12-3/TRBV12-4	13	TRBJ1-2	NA	ASRASGAHNYGYT
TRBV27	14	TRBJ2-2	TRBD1	ASSLYTGGDTGELF
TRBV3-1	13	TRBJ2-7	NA	ASSQGGTDLYEQY
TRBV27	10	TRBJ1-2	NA	ASSLTPSGYT
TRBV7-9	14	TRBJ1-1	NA	ASSPPIPGPNTEAF
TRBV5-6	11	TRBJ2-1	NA	ASSLGGHNEQI
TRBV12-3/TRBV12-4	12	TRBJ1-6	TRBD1	ASRAGTGNSPLH
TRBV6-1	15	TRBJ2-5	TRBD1	ASSEAIAGTGRETQY
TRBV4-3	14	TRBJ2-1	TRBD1	ASSQDSNRGRDEQF
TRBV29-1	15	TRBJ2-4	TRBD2	SVALWTSGEAKNIQY
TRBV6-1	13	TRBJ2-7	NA	ASRDASGPGYEQY
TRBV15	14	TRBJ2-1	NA	ATSREGRSSYNEQF
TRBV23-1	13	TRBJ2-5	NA	ASPPFDKLQETQY
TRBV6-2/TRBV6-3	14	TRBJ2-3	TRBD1	ASSYTHRQGADTQY
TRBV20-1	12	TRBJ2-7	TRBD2	SARDRAGAGEQY
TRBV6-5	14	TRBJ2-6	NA	ASSSGAHSGANVLT
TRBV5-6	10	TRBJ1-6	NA	ASSVQDSPLH
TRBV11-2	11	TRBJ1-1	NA	ASSFPANTEAF
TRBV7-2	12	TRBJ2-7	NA	ASSLGQVRHEQY
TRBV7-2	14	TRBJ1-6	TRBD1	ASSPRGQGQSSPLH
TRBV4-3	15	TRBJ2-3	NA	ASSQDWAVIGADTQY
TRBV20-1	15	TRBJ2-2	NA	SARDRARTYKSGELF
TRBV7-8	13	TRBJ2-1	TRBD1	ASSLGTGGFDEQF
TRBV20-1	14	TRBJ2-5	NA	SARDHLSQGWKTQY
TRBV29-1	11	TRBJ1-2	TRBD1	SARTGGDYGYT
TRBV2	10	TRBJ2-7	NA	ASSPGATWQY
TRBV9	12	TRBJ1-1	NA	ASTEWSGNTEAF
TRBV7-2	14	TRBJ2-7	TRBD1	ASSSYTGTGTYEQY
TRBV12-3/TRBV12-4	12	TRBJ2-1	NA	ASSFYRRQVEQF
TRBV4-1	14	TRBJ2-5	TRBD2	ASSQTSGGALKTQY
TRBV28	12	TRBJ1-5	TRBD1	ASSYRQGDQPQH
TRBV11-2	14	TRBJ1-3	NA	ASSSLRGTSGNTIY
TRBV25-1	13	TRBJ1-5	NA	ASSDGRVSNQPQH
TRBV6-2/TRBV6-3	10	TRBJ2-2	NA	ASSYQAGELF
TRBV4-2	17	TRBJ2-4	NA	ASSQDLPRREDAKNIQY
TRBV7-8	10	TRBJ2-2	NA	ARSLVTGELF
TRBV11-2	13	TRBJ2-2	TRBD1	ASSGLGQITGELF
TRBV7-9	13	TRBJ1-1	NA	ASSADRQVNTEAF
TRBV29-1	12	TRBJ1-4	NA	SVTATGVGEKLF
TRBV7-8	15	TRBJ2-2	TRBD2	ASSSRLAGGRAGELF
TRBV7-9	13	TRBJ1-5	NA	ASSLSGAGGQPQH
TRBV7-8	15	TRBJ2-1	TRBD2	ASSLVDSGGRYNEQF